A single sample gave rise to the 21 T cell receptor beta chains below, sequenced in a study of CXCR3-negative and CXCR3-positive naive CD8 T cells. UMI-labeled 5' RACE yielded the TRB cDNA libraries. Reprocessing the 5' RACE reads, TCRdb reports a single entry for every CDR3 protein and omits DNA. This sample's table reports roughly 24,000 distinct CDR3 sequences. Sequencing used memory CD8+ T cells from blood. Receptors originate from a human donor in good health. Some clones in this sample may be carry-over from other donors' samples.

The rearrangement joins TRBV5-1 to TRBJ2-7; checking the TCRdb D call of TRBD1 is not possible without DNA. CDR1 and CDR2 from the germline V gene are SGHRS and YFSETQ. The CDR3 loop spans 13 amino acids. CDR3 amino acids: CASRGQGDYEQYF.

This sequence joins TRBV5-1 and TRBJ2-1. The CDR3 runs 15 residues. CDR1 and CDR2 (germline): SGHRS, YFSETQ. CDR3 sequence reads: CASSSDKSSYNEQFF.

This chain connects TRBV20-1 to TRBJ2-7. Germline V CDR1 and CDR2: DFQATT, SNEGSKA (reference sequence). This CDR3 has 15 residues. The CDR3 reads CSARDLTSGPYEQYF.

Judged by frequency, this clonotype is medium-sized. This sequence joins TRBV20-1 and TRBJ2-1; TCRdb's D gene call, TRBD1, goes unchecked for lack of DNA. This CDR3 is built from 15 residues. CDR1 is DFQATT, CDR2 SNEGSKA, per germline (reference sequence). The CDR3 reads CSAAGLAYRYNEQFF.

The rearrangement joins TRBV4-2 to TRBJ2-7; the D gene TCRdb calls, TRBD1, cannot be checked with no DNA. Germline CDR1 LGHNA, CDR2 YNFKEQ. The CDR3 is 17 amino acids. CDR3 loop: CASSQDSWQGSSYEQYF.

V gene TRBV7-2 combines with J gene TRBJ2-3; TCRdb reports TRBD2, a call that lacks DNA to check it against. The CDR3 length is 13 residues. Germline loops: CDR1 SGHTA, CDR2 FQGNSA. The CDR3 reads CASSPRPSDTQYF.

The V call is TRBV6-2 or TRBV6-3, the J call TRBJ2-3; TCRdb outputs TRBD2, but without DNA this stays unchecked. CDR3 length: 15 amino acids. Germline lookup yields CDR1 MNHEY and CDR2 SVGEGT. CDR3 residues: CASSYASGATDTQYF.

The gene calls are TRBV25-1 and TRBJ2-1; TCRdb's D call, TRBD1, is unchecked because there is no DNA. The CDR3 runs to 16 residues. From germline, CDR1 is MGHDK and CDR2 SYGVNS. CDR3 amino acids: CASSETWDREYNEQFF.

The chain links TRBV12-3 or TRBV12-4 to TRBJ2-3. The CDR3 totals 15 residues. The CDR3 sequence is CASSPELASTDTQYF.

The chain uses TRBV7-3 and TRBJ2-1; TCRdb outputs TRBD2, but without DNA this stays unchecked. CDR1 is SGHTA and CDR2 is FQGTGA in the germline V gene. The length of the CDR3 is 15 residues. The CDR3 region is CASSLISGGGDEQFF.

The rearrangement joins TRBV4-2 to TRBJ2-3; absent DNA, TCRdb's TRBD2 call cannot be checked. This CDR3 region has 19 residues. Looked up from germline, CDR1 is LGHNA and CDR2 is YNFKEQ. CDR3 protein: CASSQEGFPGTSGTDTQYF.

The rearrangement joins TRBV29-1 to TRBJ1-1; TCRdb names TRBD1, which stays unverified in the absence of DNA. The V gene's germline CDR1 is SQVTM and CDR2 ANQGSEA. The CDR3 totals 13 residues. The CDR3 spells CSVAGGMNTEAFF.

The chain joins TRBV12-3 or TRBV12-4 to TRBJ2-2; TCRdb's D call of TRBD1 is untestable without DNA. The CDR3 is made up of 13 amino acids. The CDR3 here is CASSPPLSGELFF.

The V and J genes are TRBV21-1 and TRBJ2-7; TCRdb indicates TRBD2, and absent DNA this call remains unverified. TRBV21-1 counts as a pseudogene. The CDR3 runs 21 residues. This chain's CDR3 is CASSKVRKRVTPKRVPYEQYF.

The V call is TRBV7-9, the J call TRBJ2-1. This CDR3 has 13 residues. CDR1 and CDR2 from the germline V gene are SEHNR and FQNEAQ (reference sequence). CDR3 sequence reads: CASSLGESNEQFF.

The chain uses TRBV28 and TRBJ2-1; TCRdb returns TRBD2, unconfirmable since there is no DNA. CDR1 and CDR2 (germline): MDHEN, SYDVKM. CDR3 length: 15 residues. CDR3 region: CASRIWASGGNEQFF.

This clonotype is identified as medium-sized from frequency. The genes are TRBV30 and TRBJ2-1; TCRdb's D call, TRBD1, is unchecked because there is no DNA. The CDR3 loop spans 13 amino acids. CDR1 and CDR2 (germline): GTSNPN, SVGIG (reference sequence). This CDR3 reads CAWSLDTYNEQFF. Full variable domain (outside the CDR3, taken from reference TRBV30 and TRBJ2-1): SQTIHQWPATLVQPVGSPLSLECTVEGTSNPNLYWYRQAAGRGLQLLFYSVGIGQISSEVPQNLSASRPQDRQFILSSKKLLLSDSGFYLCAWSLDTYNEQFFGPGTRLTVL.

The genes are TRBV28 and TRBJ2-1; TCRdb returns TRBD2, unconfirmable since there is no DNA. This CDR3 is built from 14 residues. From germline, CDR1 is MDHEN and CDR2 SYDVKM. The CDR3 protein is CASSFRGRVDEQFF.

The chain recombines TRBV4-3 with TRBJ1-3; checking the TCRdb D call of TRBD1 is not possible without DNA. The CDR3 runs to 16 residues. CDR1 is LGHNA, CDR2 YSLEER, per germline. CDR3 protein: CASSQTTGNSGNTIYF.

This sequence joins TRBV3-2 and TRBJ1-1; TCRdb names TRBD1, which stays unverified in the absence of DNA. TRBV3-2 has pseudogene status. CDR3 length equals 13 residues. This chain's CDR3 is CASGRQLNTEAFF.

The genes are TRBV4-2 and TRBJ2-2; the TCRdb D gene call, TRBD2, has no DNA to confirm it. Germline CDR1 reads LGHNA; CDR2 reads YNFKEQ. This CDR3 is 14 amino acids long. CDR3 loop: CASSQSEEVGELFF.